This T cell receptor beta chain was sequenced in a study of shared clonotypes between healthy human individuals (dated by TCRdb to 2020 to 2021). Regarding the study in general: Three men and a couple of women, aged 18 to 49 years, made up the cohort. For each donor, CD4 naive and CD4 memory were each run on three plates, CD8 naive on two plates, and CD8 memory on one plate. To estimate repertoire size and how much clonotype sharing occurs between individuals, the study deeply sequenced the blood TCR repertoires of several healthy adults. Libraries were prepared and TCR repertoires were sequenced by different laboratories using diverse techniques, in order to increase sequencing depth and limit assay-specific biases. Each donor's leukapheresis produced roughly between roughly 0.94 and 9.5 billion PBMCs. What the authors observed across the whole study: Compared with non-shared clonotypes, the clonotypes found in all four sorted-subset donors had higher generation probabilities. Because the study included only a small number of donors, the genetic and exposure-history diversity represented was limited. Naive subsets generally had larger estimated clonotype richness than memory subsets did. Only blood was sampled, and tissue TCR repertoires likely differ from those in blood. Incomplete sequencing was indicated by rarefaction of sorted-subset datasets, despite the large sequencing depth. Across a handful of donors, around 5% of naive CD4, roughly 3.5% of naive CD8, about 2% of memory CD4, and roughly 0.41% of memory CD8 clonotypes were shared. Pairwise subsampling indicated that sequencing depth was expected to affect the degree of clonotype sharing among donors.

The donors were healthy, HIV-negative adults who had no recently reported acute infections or vaccinations. Every donor was a Caucasian adult living in Nashville, Tennessee, USA. CD8 memory samples consisted of magnetically selected CD45RO+ cells combined with CCR7-negative CD45RA+ effector memory (TemRA) cells. After blood collection by leukapheresis, PBMCs were isolated using Ficoll-Histopaque density gradient centrifugation and then cryopreserved in the vapor phase of liquid nitrogen. Analytical flow cytometry was used to check the purity and quantity of each magnetically sorted T cell population. Genomic DNA was isolated from every sorted fraction and measured by UV absorbance on a Nanodrop 2000c. Sequences ENHRY (CDR1) and SYGVKD (CDR2) are obtained from the germline V gene. Taken from cysteine to phenylalanine, the CDR3 has 14 residues. Left in the record is the CDR3 DNA by itself, 42 bases read in frame from the first base. V loses 9 bases, J loses 4 bases, and the germline ends lie 15 bases apart.

Using the deep immunoSEQ assay, multiplex PCR amplified TCR CDR3 regions from genomic DNA. Genomic DNA extracted from each cell subset was distributed evenly over all wells of several immunoSEQ 96-well plates, and each plate served as one replicate. For sorted subsets, roughly 190 ng of genomic DNA, equivalent to around 31,000 T cell genomes, went into each replicate PCR. Purified libraries were measured with a Qubit 3.0 fluorometer, size-checked on a Bioanalyzer 2100, and measured again with the KAPA Library Quantification kit. Each immunoSEQ 96-well plate was sequenced on its own single-read 150-cycle Illumina NextSeq 550 flow cell. In the paper's pipeline: Because the immunoSEQ output held only junctional sequences and lacked quality scores, the filtering could not match the filtering applied to full-length reads. To assign V/J genes and CDR3, sequences were annotated using PyIR, a Python wrapper for IgBLAST v1.9, with IMGT germline references. Reads were removed for weak V/J assignments (E-value above 1e-6), missing CDR3, stop codons, out-of-frame junctions, or ambiguous translated residues. V3J clonotypes were defined as sequences sharing the same inferred V gene, J gene, and CDR3 amino acid sequence. Percentage overlap between repertoires was calculated by dividing the number of shared unique clonotypes by the size of the smaller repertoire. Repertoire richness was assessed with RTK rarefaction, the Chao1 estimator, and Recon v2.1 estimates of unobserved clonotypes. Generation probabilities for all TCRbeta clonotypes obtained by the gDNA method from a handful of donors were computed using OLGA. TCRdb provides this immuneACCESS table in a form limited to in-frame rearrangements. Some clones are lacking; in checked studies, under half of them reflect an unresolved V gene, and why the rest are absent is not known. The DNA was the basis for D and trimming; V, J and clone size are from that table. Within this sample are fewer than 850,000 clones, with 90% of them counted one time only. Together, the top ten hold about a third of the sample.

Notes on this clone: Its recognized antigen is unknown. No much larger clonotype is one base removed from it; base qualities were not supplied.

The chain is assembled from TRBV10-3 and TRBJ2-2, with the D gene too uncertain to name. This receptor was identified in a man aged 18 to 29 in good health. Some clones in this sample may be carry-over from other donors' samples. The sequencing input was memory CD8+ T cells from PBMCs. Reading the label with the study, this specimen's cell subset or site is: CD45RO+ cells pooled with CCR7-negative TemRA cells. CDR3 region: CAIKDSSGTGELFF. The sequence in DNA is TGTGCCATTAAAGACTCTAGTGGCACCGGGGAGCTGTTTTTT.